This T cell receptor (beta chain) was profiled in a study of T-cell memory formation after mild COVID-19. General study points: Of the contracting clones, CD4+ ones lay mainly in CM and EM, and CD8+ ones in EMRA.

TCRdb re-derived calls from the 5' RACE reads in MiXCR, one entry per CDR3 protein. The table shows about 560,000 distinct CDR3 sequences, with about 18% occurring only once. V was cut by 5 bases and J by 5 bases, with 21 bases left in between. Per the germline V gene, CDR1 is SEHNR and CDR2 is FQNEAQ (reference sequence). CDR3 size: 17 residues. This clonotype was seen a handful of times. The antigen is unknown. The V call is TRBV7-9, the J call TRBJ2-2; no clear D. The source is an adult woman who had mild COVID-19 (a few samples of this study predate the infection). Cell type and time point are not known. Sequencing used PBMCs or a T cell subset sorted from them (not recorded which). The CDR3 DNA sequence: TGTGCCAGCAGCAGCTCCGGCAGAGCCGTGGGGACCGGGGAGCTGTTTTTT. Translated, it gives CASSSSGRAVGTGELFF.